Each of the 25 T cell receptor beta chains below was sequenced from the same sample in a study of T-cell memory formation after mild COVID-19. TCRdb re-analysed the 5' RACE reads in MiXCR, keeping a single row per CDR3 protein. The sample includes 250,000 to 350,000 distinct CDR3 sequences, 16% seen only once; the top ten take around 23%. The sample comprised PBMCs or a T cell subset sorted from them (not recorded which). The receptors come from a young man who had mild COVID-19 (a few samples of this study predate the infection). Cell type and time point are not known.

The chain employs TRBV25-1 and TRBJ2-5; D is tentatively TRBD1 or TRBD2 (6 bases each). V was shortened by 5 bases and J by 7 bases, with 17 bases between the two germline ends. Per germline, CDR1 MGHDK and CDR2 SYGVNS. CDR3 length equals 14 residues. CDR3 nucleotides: TGTGCCAGCAGTAAACAGGGTCTGGGGGGGACCCAGTACTTC. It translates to CASSKQGLGGTQYF.

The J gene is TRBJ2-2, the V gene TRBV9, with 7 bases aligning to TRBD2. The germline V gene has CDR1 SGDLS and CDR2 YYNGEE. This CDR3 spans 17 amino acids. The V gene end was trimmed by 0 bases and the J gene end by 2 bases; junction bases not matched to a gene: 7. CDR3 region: CASSVGLGEGNTGELFF. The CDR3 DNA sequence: TGTGCCAGCAGCGTAGGGCTAGGGGAGGGCAACACCGGGGAGCTGTTTTTT.

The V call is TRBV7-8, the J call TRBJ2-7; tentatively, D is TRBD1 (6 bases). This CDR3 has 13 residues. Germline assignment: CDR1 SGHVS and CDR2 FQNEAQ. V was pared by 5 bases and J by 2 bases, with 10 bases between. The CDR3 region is CASSVGQTYEQYV. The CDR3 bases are TGTGCCAGCAGCGTAGGACAGACCTACGAGCAGTACGTC.

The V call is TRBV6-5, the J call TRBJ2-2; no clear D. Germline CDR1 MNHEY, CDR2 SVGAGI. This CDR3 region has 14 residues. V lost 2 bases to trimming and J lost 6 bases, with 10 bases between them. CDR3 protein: CASSYRRWAGELFF. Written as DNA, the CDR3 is TGTGCCAGCAGTTACCGGCGCTGGGCCGGGGAGCTGTTTTTT.

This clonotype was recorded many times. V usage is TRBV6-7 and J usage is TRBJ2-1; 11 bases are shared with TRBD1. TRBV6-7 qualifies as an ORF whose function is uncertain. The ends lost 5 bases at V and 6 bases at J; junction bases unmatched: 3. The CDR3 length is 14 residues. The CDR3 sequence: CASSPGTGGNEQFF. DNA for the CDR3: TGTGCCAGCAGTCCCGGGACAGGGGGCAATGAGCAGTTCTTC.

The CDR3: CASSPTWVSAEAFF. CDR3 coding DNA: TGCGCCAGCAGCCCTACGTGGGTCTCGGCTGAAGCTTTCTTT. The chain couples TRBV4-3 to TRBJ1-1; D is unclear. Trimming cost V 4 bases and J 6 bases, with 15 bases left between them. Germline loops: CDR1 LGHNA, CDR2 YSLEER. The CDR3 loop spans 14 amino acids.

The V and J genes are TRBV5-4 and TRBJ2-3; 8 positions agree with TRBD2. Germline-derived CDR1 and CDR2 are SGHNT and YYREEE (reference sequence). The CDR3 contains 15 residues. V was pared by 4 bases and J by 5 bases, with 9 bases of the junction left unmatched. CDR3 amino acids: CASSPGGDQGDTQYF. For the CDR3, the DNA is TGTGCCAGCAGCCCGGGGGGGGACCAAGGAGATACGCAGTATTTT.

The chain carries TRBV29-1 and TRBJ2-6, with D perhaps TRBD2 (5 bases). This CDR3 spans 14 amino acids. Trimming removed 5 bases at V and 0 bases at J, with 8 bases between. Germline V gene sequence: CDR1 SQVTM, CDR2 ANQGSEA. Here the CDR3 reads CSVRGHSGANVLTF. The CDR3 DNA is TGCAGCGTTAGAGGGCACTCTGGGGCCAACGTCCTGACTTTC.

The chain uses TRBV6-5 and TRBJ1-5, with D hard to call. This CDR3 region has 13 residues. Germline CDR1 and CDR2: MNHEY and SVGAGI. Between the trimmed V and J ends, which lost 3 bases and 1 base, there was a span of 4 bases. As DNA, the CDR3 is TGTGCCAGCAGTTATAAAAGCAATCAGCCCCAGCATTTT. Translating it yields CASSYKSNQPQHF.

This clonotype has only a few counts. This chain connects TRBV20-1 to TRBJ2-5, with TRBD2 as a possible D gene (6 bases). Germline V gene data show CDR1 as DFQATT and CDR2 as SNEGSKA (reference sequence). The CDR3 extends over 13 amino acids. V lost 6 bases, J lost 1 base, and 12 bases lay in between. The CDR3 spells CSARKTSQETQYF. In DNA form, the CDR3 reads TGCAGTGCGCGGAAGACTAGCCAAGAGACCCAGTACTTC.

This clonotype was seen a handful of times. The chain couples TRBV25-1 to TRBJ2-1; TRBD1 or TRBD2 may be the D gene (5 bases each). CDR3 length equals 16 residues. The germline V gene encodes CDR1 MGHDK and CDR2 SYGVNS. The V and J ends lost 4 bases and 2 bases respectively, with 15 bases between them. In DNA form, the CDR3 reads TGTGCCAGCAGTGGACATTCCGAGGGGCCCTACAATGAGCAGTTCTTC. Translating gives CASSGHSEGPYNEQFF.

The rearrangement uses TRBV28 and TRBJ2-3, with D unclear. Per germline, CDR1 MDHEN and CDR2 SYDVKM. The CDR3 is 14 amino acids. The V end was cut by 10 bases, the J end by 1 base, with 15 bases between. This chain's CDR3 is CATDREGGTDTQYF. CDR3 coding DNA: TGTGCCACTGATAGGGAAGGCGGCACAGATACGCAGTATTTT. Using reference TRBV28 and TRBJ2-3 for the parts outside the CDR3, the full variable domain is DVKVTQSSRYLVKRTGEKVFLECVQDMDHENMFWYRQDPGLGLRLIYFSYDVKMKEKGDIPEGYSVSREKKERFSLILESASTNQTSMYLCATDREGGTDTQYFGPGTRLTVL.

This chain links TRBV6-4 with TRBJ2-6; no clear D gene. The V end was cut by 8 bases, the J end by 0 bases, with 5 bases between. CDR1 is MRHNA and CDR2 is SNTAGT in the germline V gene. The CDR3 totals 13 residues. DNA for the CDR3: TGTGCCAGCGGGCACTCTGGGGCCAACGTCCTGACTTTC. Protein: CASGHSGANVLTF.

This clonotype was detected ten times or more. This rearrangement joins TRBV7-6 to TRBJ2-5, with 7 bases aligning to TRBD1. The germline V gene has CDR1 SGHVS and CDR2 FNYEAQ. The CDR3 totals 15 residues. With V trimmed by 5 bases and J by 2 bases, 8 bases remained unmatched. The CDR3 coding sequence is TGTGCCAGCAGCCTACGACAGGGATTTCAAGAGACCCAGTACTTC. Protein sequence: CASSLRQGFQETQYF.

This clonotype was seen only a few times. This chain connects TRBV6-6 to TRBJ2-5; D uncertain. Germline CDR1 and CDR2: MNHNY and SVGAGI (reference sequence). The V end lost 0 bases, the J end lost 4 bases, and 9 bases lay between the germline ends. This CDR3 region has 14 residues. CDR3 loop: CASSYSQVPETQYF. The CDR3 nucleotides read TGTGCCAGCAGTTACTCTCAGGTTCCAGAGACCCAGTACTTC.

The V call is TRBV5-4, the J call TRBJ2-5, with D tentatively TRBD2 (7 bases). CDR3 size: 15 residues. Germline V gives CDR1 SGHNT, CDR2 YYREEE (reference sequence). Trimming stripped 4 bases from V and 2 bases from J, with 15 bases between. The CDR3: CASSLQGLTQETQYF. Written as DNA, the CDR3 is TGTGCCAGCAGCCTACAGGGACTAACGCAAGAGACCCAGTACTTC.

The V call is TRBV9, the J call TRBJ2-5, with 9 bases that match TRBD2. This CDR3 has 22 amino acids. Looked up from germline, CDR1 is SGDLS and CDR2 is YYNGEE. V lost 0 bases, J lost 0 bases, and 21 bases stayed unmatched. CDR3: CASSVDFSRLAGITRYQETQYF. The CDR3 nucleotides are TGTGCCAGCAGCGTAGATTTTAGTCGGCTAGCGGGGATAACCAGATACCAAGAGACCCAGTACTTC. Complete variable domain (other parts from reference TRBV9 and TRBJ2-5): DSGVTQTPKHLITATGQRVTLRCSPRSGDLSVYWYQQSLDQGLQFLIQYYNGEERAKGNILERFSAQQFPDLHSELNLSSLELGDSALYFCASSVDFSRLAGITRYQETQYFGPGTRLLVL.

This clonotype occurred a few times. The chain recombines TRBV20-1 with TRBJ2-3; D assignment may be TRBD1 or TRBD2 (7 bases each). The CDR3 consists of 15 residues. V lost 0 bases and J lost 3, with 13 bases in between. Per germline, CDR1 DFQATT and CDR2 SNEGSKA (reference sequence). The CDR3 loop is CSARDWEGATDTQYF. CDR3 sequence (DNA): TGCAGTGCTAGAGATTGGGAGGGGGCGACAGATACGCAGTATTTT.

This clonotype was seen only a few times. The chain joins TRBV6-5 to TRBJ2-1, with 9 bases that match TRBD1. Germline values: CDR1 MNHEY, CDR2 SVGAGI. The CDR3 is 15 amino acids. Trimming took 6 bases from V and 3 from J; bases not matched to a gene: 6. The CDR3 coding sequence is TGTGCCAGCAGCTACGGACAGGGGAACTACAATGAGCAGTTCTTC. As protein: CASSYGQGNYNEQFF.

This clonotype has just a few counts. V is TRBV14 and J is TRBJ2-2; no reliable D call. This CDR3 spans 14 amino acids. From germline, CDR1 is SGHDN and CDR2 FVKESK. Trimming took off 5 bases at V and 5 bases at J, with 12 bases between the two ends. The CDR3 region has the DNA TGTGCCAGCAGCGTGAGGAGTAGGACCGGGGAGCTGTTTTTT. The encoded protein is CASSVRSRTGELFF.

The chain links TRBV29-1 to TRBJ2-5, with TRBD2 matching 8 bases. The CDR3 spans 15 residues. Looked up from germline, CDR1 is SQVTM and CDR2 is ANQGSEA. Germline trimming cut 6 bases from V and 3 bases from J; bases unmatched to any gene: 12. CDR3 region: CSVTNALGGEETQYF. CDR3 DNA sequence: TGCAGCGTCACCAACGCTCTCGGGGGGGAAGAGACCCAGTACTTC.

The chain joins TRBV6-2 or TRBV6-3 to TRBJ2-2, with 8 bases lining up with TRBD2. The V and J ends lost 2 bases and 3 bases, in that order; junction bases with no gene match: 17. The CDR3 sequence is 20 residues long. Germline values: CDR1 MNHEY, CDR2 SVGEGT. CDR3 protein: CASSYTPSTAGTRDTGELFF. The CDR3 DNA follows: TGTGCCAGCAGTTACACACCTTCGACAGCCGGGACTAGGGACACCGGGGAGCTGTTTTTT.

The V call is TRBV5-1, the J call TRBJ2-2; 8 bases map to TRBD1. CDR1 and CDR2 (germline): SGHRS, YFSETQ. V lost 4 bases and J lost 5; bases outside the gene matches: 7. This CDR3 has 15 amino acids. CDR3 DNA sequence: TGCGCCAGCAGCAGGACAGGGCCTCTTACCGGGGAGCTGTTTTTT. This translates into CASSRTGPLTGELFF.

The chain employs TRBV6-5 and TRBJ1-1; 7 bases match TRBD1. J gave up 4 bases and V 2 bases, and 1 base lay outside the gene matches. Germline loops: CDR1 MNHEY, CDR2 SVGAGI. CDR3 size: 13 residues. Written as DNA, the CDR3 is TGTGCCAGCAGTTACCAGGGGGGCACTGAAGCTTTCTTT. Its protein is CASSYQGGTEAFF.

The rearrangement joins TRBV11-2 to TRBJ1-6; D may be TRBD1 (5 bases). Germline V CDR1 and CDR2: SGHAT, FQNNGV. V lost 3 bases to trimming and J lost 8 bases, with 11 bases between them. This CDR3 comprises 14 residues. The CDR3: CASSLTVRDSPLHF. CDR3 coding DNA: TGTGCCAGCAGCTTGACAGTGAGAGATTCACCCCTCCACTTT. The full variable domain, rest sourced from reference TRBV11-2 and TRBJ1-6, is EAGVAQSPRYKIIEKRQSVAFWCNPISGHATLYWYQQILGQGPKLLIQFQNNGVVDDSQLPKDRFSAERLKGVDSTLKIQPAKLEDSAVYLCASSLTVRDSPLHFGNGTRLTVT.